This T cell receptor beta chain was documented in a study of blood T cell repertoires in COVID-19. Overall study: Both acute and convalescent COVID-19 samples were obtained from the United States, Italy and Spain. From T cells, B-cell-depleted T cells, or PBMCs came the material, which was cDNA or gDNA.

CDR3 size: 15 residues. With 5 bases clipped from V and 5 bases from J, the junction kept 9 bases outside the gene matches. Germline V lookup: CDR1 MNHEY, CDR2 SVGAGI. In the original workflow: From reference gene primer amplification, estimates of nucleated cell counts were derived. Sequenced by immunoSEQ multiplex PCR; TCRdb stores in-frame clones only, minus some. V and J calls and clone size follow that table, whereas D and trimming were derived from the DNA. The data hold around 250,000 clones, with around 84% observed a single time. The genes are TRBV6-5 and TRBJ1-1; 9 nucleotides agree with TRBD1. The sample taken for sequencing was peripheral blood. The receptor was isolated from a woman under 30 with acute or convalescent COVID-19. CDR3 protein: CASSPSGQGPTEAFF. The CDR3 nucleotides are TGTGCCAGCAGTCCGTCGGGACAGGGCCCTACTGAAGCTTTCTTT.